This T cell receptor (beta chain) was documented in a study of cytomegalovirus exposure and HLA in healthy donors (dated by TCRdb to about 2017). For the wider study: An earlier analysis of roughly 610 of the donors reported over 250 Gb of sequence data and some 110 million unique TCR beta sequences obtained from some 170 million T cells. Approximately 300 gigabases of sequencing data and 75 million to 85 million unique TCR sequences made up an early release that covered approximately 620 HLA-typed donors. Of the approximately 400 genotyped donors, 65% to 90% were placed in the genetic ancestry cluster associated with self-reported Caucasian donors. The study aimed to test whether signatures of past pathogen exposure could be identified by cataloging public T cell receptors. The study profiled the T cell repertoires of about 720 subjects by immunosequencing and related them to cytomegalovirus serostatus. Besides the first cohort of roughly 700 subjects, a separate validation cohort made up of 120 different subjects was used. To predict cytomegalovirus infection status, the study combined high-throughput TCR immunosequencing, statistical association of individual TCRs with disease status, and machine learning. In a later analysis, previously published TCR beta repertoires from 550 to 700 donors were re-analyzed and high-resolution HLA genotyping was added so that TCR occurrence patterns could be studied. Rather than using new phenotypic data, the later analysis identified candidate immune exposures from TCR beta sequences and from how often those sequences occurred across donors. An earlier analysis of several hundred of the donors used high-throughput TCR beta sequencing to judge whether each TCR beta V gene segment behaved as functional or pseudogenic. Alongside the repertoire data, information on donor age, sex, ethnicity and CMV serostatus was compiled. In a later genetic analysis, genome-wide SNP genotypes for about 55% of the roughly 700 donors were used, and that subset was treated as a discovery cohort. All discovery cohort repertoires had been generated using a single sequencing platform. Class I and class II HLA loci were covered by the typing at four-digit resolution. The number of donors typed differed by locus, with 629-630 for A, B, C, DRB1 and DQB1, roughly 550 for DQA1, approximately 580 for DPA1, and roughly 450 for DPB1. About 5 DR-DQ haplotypes were handled as single units for association and clustering, since linkage in the cohort was strong. Among around 400 genotyped donors of the cohort, an average of roughly 230,000 unique TCR beta nucleotide sequences was sequenced per donor, of which approximately 18% were non-productive.

Based on the germline V gene, the CDR1 and CDR2 sequences are MDHEN and SYDVKM. From its cysteine to its phenylalanine, the CDR3 spans 14 amino acids. Only the CDR3 region is kept as DNA, spanning 42 bases read in frame from base 1. Trimming leaves V shorter by 7 bases and J shorter by 5 bases, with the junction holding 5 bases beyond the gene matches. In total, just over 650 healthy bone marrow donors made up the cohort. At the time of sampling, all cohort members were nominally healthy, though unrecorded immune exposures were likely present. The donor was CMV seropositive and belonged to the group of 250 to 350 seropositive cohort members. A peripheral blood sample was provided by each donor, and peripheral blood mononuclear cells were used for TCR beta sequencing. The Qiagen DNeasy Blood Extraction Kit was used to extract genomic DNA from the blood cell samples. This clone was seen a few times. It has no known antigen specificity. No quality values exist for individual bases; no much larger clone is one base distant.

Points the paper makes about the study in general: The earlier analysis of some 560 of the donors excluded some 16 rarely observed V segments, including chromosome 9 orphons, because counts were too low. Because some donors lacked HLA typing at each locus, the association tests relied only on the typed subset. While some public TCRs were present in many individuals, most TCR sequences turned up only very rarely across donors. A further reported finding was that TCR beta sequences accurately predicted the HLA-A and HLA-B alleles for most subjects in the first cohort. V-gene and J-gene trimming of TCR beta chains was associated with a missense DCLRE1C variant in a later genetic analysis, and the association was replicated in an independent cohort. Because the 87-base-pair reads could not distinguish some IMGT-functional V segments, including TRBV6-2 and TRBV6-3, those segments were excluded. The classifier was reported to diagnose cytomegalovirus status with high specificity and sensitivity in both the original and validation cohorts. In a later analysis, several top co-occurrence clusters were reported to appear linked to parvovirus B19, influenza, CMV and Epstein-Barr virus. When HLA alleles, especially DR and DQ, strongly co-occurred, attributing TCR associations to individual alleles was difficult. Linkage disequilibrium might explain the correlated functional status among segregating V segments, but an unknown experimental factor could not be ruled out. A later analysis found that most CMV-associated TCR beta chains appeared HLA-restricted, with HLA associations seemingly driven largely by CMV exposure. In an earlier analysis of approximately 590 of the donors, most TCR beta V segments appeared in productive rearrangements about 87% or about 30% of the time, broadly matching IMGT annotations. At a false discovery rate of 0.05, a later analysis linked 16,951 TCR beta sequences to specific HLA alleles. Three of the identified cytomegalovirus-associated TCR beta chains were confirmed in vitro to be specific for cytomegalovirus antigens. The presence/absence analyses assumed that sequencing depth was roughly uniform across donors, and that assumption may not be true. A later analysis found that TCR association rates varied across HLA loci, with DRB1 alleles showing the most associated TCRs and HLA-C alleles the fewest. A group of highly shared sequence variants was considered likely to be a technical artifact of the sequencing pipeline. For the cohort, immune exposure information was limited to CMV serostatus. According to a later genetic analysis, donors in an Asian-associated ancestry cluster had fewer N-insertions in productive TCRs than the approximately 610-donor mean. In a later analysis, HLA-associated TCR beta chains were found to be more clonally expanded and to have lower generation probabilities than equally common non-associated chains. The study gave a list of 150 to 200 TCR beta chains associated with cytomegalovirus. The authors suggested that the approach could potentially be generalized to other disease states and immunological phenotypes. In this cohort, only TCR beta chains were sequenced, and detectable features were limited by the absence of alpha or paired-chain data.

The library was obtained by the immunoSEQ multiplex PCR assay. For the multiplex PCR, a mixture combining 60 forward primers for TCR Vbeta segments and 13 reverse primers for TCR Jbeta segments was used. The CDR3 region of rearranged TCR beta genes was amplified from genomic DNA with a multiplex PCR assay. On the Illumina HiSeq System, the amplified TCR beta libraries were sequenced as 87-base-pair reads. The authors' analysis ran thus. Across the 700 or so repertoires, a later analysis counted 78 million or so unique TCR beta chains, roughly 11 million of which were shared by at least two donors. Raw reads were error-corrected and collapsed into unique sequences with a nearest-neighbor algorithm that merged closely related sequences to remove PCR and sequencing errors. Alignment of CDR3 sequences to IMGT reference sequences was used to assign V, D and J gene segments. Each retained sequence needed at least a six-nucleotide match to both a V gene segment and a J gene segment. Rearrangements were classified as productive when the CDR3 lacked stop codons and remained in frame with V and J, and all other rearrangements were classified as non-productive. Following IMGT convention, CDR3 was defined as the stretch from the second conserved V-encoded cysteine to the conserved J-encoded phenylalanine. The earlier analysis of about 500 of the donors excluded sequences that lacked an unambiguous match to a single V gene segment. An earlier analysis of about 600 of the donors called V segments functional above 56.7% productive rearrangements and segregating when the between-donor standard deviation exceeded 5%. To diagnose cytomegalovirus status from the catalog of TCR beta chain sequences, a statistical classification framework was built. In a later analysis, TCR nucleotide sequences were compared against IMGT/GENE-DB human TR gene sequences so that V and J genes could be assigned. The TCRdist pipeline was used in a later analysis to assign CDR3 sequences and most-parsimonious VDJ recombination scenarios. In a later analysis, every TCR beta chain was defined by the combination of its CDR3 amino acid sequence and its V-gene family, and reads without a unique V-gene family were dropped. To address suspected cross-contamination and a sequencing artifact, a later analysis removed 450 to 700 highly shared, low-generation-probability nucleotide sequences. In a later analysis, a clonal expansion index for each public chain was calculated from normalized within-repertoire ranks of inferred template counts. Generation probabilities in a later analysis came from a VDJ recombination model fitted to out-of-frame rearrangements, and those results were checked against IGoR. A later analysis scored TCR-TCR, TCR-HLA and TCR-CMV co-occurrence with hypergeometric tests, applying a repertoire-size bias correction to TCR pairs. To estimate false discovery rates, a later analysis permuted the HLA or CMV assignments 20 times. In a later analysis, co-occurring TCRs were grouped with DBSCAN, and TCRdist sequence similarity was added when clustering was performed within HLA-allele-positive subsets. Repertoires with fewer than 30,000 or more than 120,000 public chains were left out of co-occurrence clustering, as were four to six repertoires with anomalous nucleotide sharing. TCRdb retrieved this table from immuneACCESS and kept in-frame rearrangements only. Not all clones are present; in checked studies, unresolved V genes account for under half, and no reason is known for the remainder. V, J and clone size derive from that table, while D and trimming were established from the DNA sequence. The sample data list roughly 120,000 clones, and about two thirds of these were observed just once. Clones ranked in the top ten supply 6.6% of the sample.

The chain employs TRBV28 and TRBJ1-5; 10 middle bases align to TRBD1. Source material: PBMCs. This clonotype was sampled from a man aged 40-49 years in good health and CMV-seropositive. The DNA reads as follows: TGTGCCAGCACCCCGGGACAGGGGTATCAGCCCCAGCATTTT. This sequence encodes CASTPGQGYQPQHF.